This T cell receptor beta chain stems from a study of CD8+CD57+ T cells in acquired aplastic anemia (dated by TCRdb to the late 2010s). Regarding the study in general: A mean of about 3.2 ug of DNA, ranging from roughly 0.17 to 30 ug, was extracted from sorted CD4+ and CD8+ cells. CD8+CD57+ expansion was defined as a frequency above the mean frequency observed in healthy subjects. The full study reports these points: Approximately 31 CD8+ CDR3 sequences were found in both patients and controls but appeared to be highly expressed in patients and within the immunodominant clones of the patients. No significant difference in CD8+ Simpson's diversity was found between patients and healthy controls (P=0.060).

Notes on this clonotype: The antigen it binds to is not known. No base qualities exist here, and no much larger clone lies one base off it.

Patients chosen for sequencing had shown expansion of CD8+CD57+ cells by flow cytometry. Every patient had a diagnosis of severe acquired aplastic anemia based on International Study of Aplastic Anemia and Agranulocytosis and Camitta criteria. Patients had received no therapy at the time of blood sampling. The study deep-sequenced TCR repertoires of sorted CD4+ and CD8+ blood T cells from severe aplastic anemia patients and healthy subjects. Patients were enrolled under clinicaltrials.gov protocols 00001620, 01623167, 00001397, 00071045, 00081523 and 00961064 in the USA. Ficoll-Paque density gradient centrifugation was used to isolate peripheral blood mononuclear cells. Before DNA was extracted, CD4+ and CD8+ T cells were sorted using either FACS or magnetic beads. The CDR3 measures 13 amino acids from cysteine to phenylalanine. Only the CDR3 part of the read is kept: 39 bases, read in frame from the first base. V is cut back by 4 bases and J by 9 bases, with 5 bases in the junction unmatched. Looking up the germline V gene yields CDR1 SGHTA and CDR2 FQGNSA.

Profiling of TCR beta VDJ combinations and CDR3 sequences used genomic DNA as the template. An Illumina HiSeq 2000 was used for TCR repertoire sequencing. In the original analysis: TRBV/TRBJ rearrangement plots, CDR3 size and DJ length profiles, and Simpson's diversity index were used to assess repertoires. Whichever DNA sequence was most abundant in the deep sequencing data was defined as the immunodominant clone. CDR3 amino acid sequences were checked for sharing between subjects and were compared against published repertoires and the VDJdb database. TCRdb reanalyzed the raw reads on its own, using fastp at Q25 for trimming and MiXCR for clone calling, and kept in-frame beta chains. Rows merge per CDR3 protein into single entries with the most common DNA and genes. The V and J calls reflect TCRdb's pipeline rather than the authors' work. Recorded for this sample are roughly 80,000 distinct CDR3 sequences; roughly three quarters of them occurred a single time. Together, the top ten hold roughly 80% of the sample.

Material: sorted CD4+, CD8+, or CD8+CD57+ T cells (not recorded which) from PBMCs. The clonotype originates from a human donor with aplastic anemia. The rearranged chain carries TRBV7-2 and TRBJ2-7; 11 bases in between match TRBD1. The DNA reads TGTGCCAGCAGCTATGGACAGGGGGCGAGGCAGTACTTC. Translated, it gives CASSYGQGARQYF.